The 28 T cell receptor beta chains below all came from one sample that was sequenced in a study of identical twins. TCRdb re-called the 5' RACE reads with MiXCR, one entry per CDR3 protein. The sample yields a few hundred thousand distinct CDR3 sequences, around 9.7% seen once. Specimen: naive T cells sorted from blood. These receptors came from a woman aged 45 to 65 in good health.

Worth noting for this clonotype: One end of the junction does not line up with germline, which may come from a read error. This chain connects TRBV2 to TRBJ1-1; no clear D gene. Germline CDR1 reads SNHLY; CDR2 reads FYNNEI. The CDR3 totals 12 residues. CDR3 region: CASSRVKTEAFF. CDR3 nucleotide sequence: TGTGCCAGCAGTCGCGTGAAAACTGAAGCTTTCTTT.

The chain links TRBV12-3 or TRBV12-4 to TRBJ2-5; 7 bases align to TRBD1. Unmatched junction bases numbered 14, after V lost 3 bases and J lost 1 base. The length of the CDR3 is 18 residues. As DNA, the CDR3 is TGTGCCAGCAGTTTTGGCCCCCGGGACAGAACTTTCCAAGAGACCCAGTACTTC. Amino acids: CASSFGPRDRTFQETQYF.

The CDR3 loop reads CASSGIRDRVYEQYV. As DNA, the CDR3 is TGTGCCAGCAGTGGTATCCGGGACAGGGTTTACGAGCAGTACGTC. The rearrangement links TRBV6-5 to TRBJ2-7; TRBD1 agrees at 9 bases. V was clipped by 5 bases and J by 4 bases; unmatched bases: 9. The CDR3 has 15 amino acids. The germline V gene encodes CDR1 MNHEY and CDR2 SVGAGI.

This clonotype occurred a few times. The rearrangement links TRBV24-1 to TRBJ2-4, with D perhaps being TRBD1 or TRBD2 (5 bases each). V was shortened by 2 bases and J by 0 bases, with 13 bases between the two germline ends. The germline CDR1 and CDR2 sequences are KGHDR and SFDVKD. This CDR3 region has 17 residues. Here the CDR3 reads CATSDWGSLLAKNIQYF. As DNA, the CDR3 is TGTGCCACCAGTGATTGGGGGAGCCTACTAGCCAAAAACATTCAGTACTTC.

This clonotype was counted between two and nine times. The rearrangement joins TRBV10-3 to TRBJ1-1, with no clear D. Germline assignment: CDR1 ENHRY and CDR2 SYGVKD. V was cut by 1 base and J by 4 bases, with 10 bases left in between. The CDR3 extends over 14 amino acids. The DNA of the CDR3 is TGTGCCATCAGTGAGTTCCCCCCGAGCACTGAAGCTTTCTTT. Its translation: CAISEFPPSTEAFF.

The CDR3 DNA reads TGTGCCAGCACCTTATCTAGCGGGACTTCCTACAATGAGCAGTTCTTC. Its translation is CASTLSSGTSYNEQFF. The V and J genes are TRBV12-3 or TRBV12-4 and TRBJ2-1; 9 bases line up with TRBD2. V trimming: 7 bases; J trimming: 1 base; junction bases outside the gene matches: 8. The length of the CDR3 is 16 residues.

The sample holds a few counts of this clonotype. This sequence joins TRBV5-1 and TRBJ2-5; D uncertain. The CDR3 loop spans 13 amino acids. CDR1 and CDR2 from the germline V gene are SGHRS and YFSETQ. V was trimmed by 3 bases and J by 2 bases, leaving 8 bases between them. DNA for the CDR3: TGCGCCAGCAGCTCCCAGAGACAAGAGACCCAGTACTTC. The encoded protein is CASSSQRQETQYF.

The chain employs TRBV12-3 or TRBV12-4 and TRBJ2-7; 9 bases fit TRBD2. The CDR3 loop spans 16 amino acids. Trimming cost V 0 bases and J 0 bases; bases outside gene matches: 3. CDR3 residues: CASSLAASGASYEQYF. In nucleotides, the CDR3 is TGTGCCAGCAGTTTAGCTGCTAGCGGGGCCTCCTACGAGCAGTACTTC.

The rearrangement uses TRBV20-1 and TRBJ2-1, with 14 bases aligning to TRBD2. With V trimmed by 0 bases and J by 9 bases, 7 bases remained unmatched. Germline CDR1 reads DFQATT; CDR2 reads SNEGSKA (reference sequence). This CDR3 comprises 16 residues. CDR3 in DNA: TGCAGTGCTAGAGAGCAGACTAGCGGGAGGGCCGGTGAGCAGTTCTTC. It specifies CSAREQTSGRAGEQFF.

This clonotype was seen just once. Here the CDR3 DNA reads TGTGCCAGCAGTTTCCGCCCACTAGCGGGAGTCGTGGATGAGCAGTTCTTC. Encoded protein: CASSFRPLAGVVDEQFF. V is TRBV27 and J is TRBJ2-1; 11 bases map to TRBD2. The length of the CDR3 is 17 residues. Trimming took 3 bases from V and 8 from J; bases not matched to a gene: 12. Germline CDR1 and CDR2: MNHEY and SMNVEV (reference sequence).

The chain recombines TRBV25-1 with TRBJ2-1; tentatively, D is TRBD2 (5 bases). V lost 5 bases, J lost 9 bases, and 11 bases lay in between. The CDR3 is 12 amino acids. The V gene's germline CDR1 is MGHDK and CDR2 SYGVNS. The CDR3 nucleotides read TGTGCCAGCAGTAAACTAGGTAGTGAGCAGTTCTTC. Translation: CASSKLGSEQFF. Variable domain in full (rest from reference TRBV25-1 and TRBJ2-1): EADIYQTPRYLVIGTGKKITLECSQTMGHDKMYWYQQDPGMELHLIHYSYGVNSTEKGDLSSESTVSRIRTEHFPLTLESARPSHTSQYLCASSKLGSEQFFGPGTRLTVL.

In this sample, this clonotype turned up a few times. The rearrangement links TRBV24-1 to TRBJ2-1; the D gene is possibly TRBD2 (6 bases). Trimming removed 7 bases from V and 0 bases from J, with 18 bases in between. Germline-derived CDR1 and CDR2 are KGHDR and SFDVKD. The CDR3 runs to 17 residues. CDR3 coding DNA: TGTGCCACCAGCCACCCCCAGGGACTCCCCTCCTACAATGAGCAGTTCTTC. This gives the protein CATSHPQGLPSYNEQFF.

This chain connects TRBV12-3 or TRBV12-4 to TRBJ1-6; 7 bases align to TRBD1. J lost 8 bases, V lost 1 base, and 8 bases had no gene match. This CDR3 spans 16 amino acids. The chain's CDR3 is CASSLGSGTAHSPLHF. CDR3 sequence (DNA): TGTGCCAGCAGTTTAGGTTCTGGGACAGCCCATTCACCCCTCCACTTT.

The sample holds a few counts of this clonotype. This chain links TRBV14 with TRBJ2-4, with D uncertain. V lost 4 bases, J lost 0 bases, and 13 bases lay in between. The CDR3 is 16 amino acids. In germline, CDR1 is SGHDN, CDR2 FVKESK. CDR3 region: CASSLGDSIAKNIQYF. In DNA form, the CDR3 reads TGTGCCAGCAGCCTCGGAGACTCGATAGCCAAAAACATTCAGTACTTC.

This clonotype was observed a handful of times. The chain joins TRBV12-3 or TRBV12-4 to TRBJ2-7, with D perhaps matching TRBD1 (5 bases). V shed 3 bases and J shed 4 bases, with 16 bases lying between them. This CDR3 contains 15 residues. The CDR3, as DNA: TGTGCCAGCAGTTTGATAGGCAGGGCCGGGTACGAGCAGTACTTC. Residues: CASSLIGRAGYEQYF.

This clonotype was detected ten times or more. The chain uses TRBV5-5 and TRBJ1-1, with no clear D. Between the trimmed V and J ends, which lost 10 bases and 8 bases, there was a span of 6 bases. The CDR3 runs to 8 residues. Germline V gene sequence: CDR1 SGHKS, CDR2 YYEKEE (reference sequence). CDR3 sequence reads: CAGLEAFF. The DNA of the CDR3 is TGTGCCGGATTGGAAGCTTTCTTT.

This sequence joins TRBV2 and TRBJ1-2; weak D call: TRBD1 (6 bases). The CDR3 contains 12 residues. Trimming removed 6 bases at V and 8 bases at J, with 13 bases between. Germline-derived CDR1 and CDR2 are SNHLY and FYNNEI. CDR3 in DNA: TGTGCCAGCAGGCGACCGGGGGCGGGCTACACCTTC. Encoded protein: CASRRPGAGYTF. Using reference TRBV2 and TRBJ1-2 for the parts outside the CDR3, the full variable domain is EPEVTQTPSHQVTQMGQEVILRCVPISNHLYFYWYRQILGQKVEFLVSFYNNEISEKSEIFDDQFSVERPDGSNFTLKIRSTKLEDSAMYFCASRRPGAGYTFGSGTRLTVV.

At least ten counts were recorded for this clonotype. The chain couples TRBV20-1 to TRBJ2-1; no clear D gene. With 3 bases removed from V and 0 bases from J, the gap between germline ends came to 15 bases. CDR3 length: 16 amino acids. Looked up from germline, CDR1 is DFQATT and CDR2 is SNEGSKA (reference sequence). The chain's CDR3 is CSASGKSSRSYNEQFF. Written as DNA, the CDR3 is TGCAGTGCTAGCGGCAAGAGTAGCCGCTCCTACAATGAGCAGTTCTTC.

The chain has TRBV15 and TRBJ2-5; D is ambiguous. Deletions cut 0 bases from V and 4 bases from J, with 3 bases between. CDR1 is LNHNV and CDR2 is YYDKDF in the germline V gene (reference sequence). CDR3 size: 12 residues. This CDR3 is CATSRDSETQYF. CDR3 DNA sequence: TGTGCCACCAGCAGAGATTCAGAGACCCAGTACTTC.

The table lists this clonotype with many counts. CDR3 sequence (DNA): TGTGCCAGCAGCACGAGGACAGGGGGAACCTACGAGCAGTACTTC. Translation gives CASSTRTGGTYEQYF. This chain uses TRBV6-5 with TRBJ2-7, with 10 bases matching TRBD1. CDR1 and CDR2 (germline): MNHEY, SVGAGI. After removal of 6 bases from V and 2 bases from J, the junction contained 7 bases not matched to a gene. The length of the CDR3 is 15 residues.

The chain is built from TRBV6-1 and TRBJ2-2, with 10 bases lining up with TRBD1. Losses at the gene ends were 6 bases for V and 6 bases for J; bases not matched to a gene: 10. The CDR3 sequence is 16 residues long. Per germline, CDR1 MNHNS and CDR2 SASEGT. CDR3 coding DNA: TGTGCCAGCAGGGCCCCGGGACAGGGGTTGTCCGGGGAGCTGTTTTTT. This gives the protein CASRAPGQGLSGELFF.

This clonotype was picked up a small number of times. The CDR3 spells CASGLSRQLTDTQYF. The CDR3 nucleotides are TGTGCTAGTGGTTTGTCTCGGCAGCTCACAGATACGCAGTATTTT. The V gene is TRBV12-5, the J gene TRBJ2-3, with D uncertain. CDR1 is LGHNT, CDR2 FRNRAP, per germline. The CDR3 spans 15 residues. V shed 2 bases and J shed 2 bases, with 11 bases lying between them.

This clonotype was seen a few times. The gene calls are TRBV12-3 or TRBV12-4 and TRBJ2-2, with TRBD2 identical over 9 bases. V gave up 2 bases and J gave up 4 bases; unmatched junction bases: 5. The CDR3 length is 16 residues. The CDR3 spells CASSLSTSGFTGELFF. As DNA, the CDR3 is TGTGCCAGCAGTTTAAGCACTAGCGGGTTCACCGGGGAGCTGTTTTTT.

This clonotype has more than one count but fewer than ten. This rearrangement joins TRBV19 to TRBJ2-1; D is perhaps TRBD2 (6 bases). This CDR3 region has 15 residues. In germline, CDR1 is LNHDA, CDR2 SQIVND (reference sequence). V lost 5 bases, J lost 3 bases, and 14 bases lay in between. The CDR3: CASSFYGGIYNEQFF. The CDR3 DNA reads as TGTGCCAGTAGTTTCTATGGCGGGATCTACAATGAGCAGTTCTTC.

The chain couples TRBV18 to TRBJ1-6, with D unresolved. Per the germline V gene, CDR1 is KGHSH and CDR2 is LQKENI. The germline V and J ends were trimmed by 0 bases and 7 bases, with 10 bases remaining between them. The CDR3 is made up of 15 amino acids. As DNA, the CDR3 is TGTGCCAGCTCACCACCGGCTTGGGAGAATTCACCCCTCCACTTT. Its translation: CASSPPAWENSPLHF.

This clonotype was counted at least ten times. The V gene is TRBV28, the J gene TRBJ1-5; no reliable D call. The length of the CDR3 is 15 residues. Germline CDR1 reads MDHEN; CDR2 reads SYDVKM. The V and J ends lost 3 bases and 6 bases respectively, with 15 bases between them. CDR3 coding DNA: TGTGCCAGCAGTTTGCAAGGGTCTACAGTTCAGCCCCAGCATTTT. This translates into CASSLQGSTVQPQHF. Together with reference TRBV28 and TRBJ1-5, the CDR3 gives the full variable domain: DVKVTQSSRYLVKRTGEKVFLECVQDMDHENMFWYRQDPGLGLRLIYFSYDVKMKEKGDIPEGYSVSREKKERFSLILESASTNQTSMYLCASSLQGSTVQPQHFGDGTRLSIL.

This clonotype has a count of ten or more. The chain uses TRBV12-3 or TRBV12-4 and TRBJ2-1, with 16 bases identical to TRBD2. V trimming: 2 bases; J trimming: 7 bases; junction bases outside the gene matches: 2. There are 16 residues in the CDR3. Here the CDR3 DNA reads TGTGCCAGCAGTTTATTGGGACTAGCGGGAGGGAATGAGCAGTTCTTC. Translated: CASSLLGLAGGNEQFF.

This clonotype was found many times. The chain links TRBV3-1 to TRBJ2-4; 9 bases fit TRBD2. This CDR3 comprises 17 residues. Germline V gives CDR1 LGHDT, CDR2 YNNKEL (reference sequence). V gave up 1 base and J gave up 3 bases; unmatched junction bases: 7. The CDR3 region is CASSQVSLAGLKNIQYF. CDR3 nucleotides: TGTGCCAGCAGCCAAGTCTCTCTAGCGGGGCTCAAAAACATTCAGTACTTC.